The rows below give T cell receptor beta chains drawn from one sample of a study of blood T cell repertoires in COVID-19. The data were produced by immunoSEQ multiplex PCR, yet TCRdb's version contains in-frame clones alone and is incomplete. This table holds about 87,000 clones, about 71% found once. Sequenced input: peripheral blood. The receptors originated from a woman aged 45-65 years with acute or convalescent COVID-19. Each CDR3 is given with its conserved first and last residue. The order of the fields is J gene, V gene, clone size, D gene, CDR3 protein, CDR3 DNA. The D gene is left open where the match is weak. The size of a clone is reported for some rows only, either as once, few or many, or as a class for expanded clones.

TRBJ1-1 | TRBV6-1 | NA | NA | CASSEDRVNTEAFF | TGTGCCAGCAGTGAAGACCGGGTCAACACTGAAGCTTTCTTT
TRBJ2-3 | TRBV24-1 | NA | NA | CATSDPSARSTDTQYF | TGTGCCACCAGTGACCCTAGCGCCCGTAGCACAGATACGCAGTATTTT
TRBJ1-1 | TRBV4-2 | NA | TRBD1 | CASSQDVDRGWTEAFF | TGTGCCAGCAGCCAAGATGTCGACAGGGGGTGGACTGAAGCTTTCTTT
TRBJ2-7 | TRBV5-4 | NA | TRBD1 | CASSWGPGTGGQGQYF | TGTGCCAGCAGTTGGGGGCCCGGGACAGGGGGGCAGGGGCAGTACTTC
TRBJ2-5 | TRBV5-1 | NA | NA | CASSMGQGEETQYF | TGCGCCAGCAGCATGGGACAAGGGGAAGAGACCCAGTACTTC
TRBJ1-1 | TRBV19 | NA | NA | CASSIGRAVNTEAFF | TGTGCCAGTAGTATAGGGCGGGCAGTGAACACTGAAGCTTTCTTT
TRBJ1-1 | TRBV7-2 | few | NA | CASSSRMGGTEAFF | TGTGCCAGCAGCTCCAGAATGGGGGGCACTGAAGCTTTCTTT
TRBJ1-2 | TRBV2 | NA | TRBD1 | CASRATGGGSNGYTF | TGTGCCAGCAGGGCCACAGGGGGCGGTTCGAATGGCTACACCTTC
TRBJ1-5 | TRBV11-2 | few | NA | CASSLDRHNQPQHF | TGTGCCAGCAGCTTAGACAGACACAATCAGCCCCAGCATTTT
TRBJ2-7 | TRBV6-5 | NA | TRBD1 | CASRNAGGYEQYF | TGTGCCAGCAGGAATGCAGGGGGCTACGAGCAGTACTTC
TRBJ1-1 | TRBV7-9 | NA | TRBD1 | CASSKRTGGNTEAFF | TGTGCCAGCAGCAAACGTACAGGGGGGAACACTGAAGCTTTCTTT
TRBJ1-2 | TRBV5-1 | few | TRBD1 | CASSFGSGGNYGYTF | TGCGCCAGCAGCTTTGGATCAGGGGGTAACTATGGCTACACCTTC
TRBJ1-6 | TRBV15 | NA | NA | CATSSLTHKLLSPLHF | TGTGCCACCAGCAGCCTGACTCATAAGCTATTATCACCCCTCCACTTT
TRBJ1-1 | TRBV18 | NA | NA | CASSLQTGMGGGTEAFF | TGTGCCAGCTCACTCCAGACCGGGATGGGAGGAGGCACTGAAGCTTTCTTT
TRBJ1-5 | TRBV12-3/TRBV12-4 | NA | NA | CASSFSPGEPQHF | TGTGCCAGCAGTTTTAGCCCAGGGGAGCCCCAGCATTTT
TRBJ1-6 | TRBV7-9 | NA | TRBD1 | CASSLTGGDSPLHF | TGTGCCAGCAGCCTCACAGGGGGGGACTCACCCCTCCACTTT
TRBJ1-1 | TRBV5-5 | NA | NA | CASSLSPDMVTEAFF | TGTGCCAGCAGCTTGTCTCCAGATATGGTCACTGAAGCTTTCTTT
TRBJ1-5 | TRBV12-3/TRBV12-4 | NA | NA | CASSSISQPQHF | TGTGCCAGCAGTTCTATTTCTCAGCCCCAGCATTTT
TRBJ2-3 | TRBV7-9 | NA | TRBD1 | CASSLAGQGTQYF | TGTGCCAGCAGCTTAGCGGGACAGGGGACGCAGTATTTT
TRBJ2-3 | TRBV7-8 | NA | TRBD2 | CASSFPRLAGGSSTDTQYF | TGTGCCAGCAGCTTCCCCCGGCTAGCGGGGGGTTCTAGCACAGATACGCAGTATTTT
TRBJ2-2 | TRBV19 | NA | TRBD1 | CASSSSLWDRDTGELFF | TGTGCCAGTAGTTCCTCCCTTTGGGACAGAGACACCGGGGAGCTGTTTTTT
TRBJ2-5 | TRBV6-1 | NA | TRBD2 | CASSDGGARGETQYF | TGTGCCAGCAGTGACGGGGGGGCCCGAGGAGAGACCCAGTACTTC
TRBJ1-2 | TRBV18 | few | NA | CASSPGTFDGYTF | TGTGCCAGCTCACCAGGGACATTCGATGGCTACACCTTC
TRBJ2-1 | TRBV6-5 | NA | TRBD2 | CASSYSGGSSYNEQFF | TGTGCCAGCAGTTACTCCGGGGGGAGCTCCTACAATGAGCAGTTCTTC
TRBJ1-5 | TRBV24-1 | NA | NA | CATSAAPGRAGQPQHF | TGTGCCACCAGTGCCGCCCCCGGCAGGGCGGGGCAGCCCCAGCATTTT
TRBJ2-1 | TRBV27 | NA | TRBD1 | CASSLRQGGNREQFF | TGTGCCAGCAGTTTGCGACAGGGGGGAAATCGTGAGCAGTTCTTC
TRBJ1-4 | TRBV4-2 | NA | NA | CASSQPKAPGEKLFF | TGTGCCAGCAGCCAACCTAAGGCTCCGGGGGAAAAACTGTTTTTT
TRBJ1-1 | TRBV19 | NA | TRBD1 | CASNPRGLGTGLGDTEAFF | TGTGCCAGTAACCCTAGGGGACTGGGGACAGGGCTCGGGGACACTGAAGCTTTCTTT
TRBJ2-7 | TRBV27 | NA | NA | CASSLQGWEQYF | TGTGCCAGCAGCCTACAGGGTTGGGAGCAGTACTTC
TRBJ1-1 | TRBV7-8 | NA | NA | CASSLGPTNTNTEAFF | TGTGCCAGCAGCTTAGGGCCGACAAACACCAACACTGAAGCTTTCTTT
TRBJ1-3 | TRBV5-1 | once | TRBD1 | CASSPQGDGNTIYF | TGCGCCAGCAGTCCCCAGGGGGATGGAAACACCATATATTTT
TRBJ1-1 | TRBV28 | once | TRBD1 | CASGDWDSSNTEAFF | TGTGCCAGCGGAGACTGGGACAGCTCGAACACTGAAGCTTTCTTT
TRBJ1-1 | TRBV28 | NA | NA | CASSFTVNTEAFF | TGTGCCAGCAGTTTCACAGTAAACACTGAAGCTTTCTTT
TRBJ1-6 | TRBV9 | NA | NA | CASSAGAGNSPLHF | TGTGCCAGCAGCGCTGGGGCAGGCAATTCACCCCTCCACTTT
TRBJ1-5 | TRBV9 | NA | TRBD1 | CASSVAGGKHQPQHF | TGTGCCAGCAGCGTAGCAGGGGGCAAACATCAGCCCCAGCATTTT
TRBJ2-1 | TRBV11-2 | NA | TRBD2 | CASSLGGGARLYNEQFF | TGTGCCAGCAGCTTAGGCGGGGGGGCCCGCCTATACAATGAGCAGTTCTTC
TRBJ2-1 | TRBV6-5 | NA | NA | CASSYPGKQFF | TGTGCCAGCAGTTACCCGGGGAAGCAGTTCTTC
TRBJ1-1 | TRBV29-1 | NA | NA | CSVGDVSEAFF | TGCAGCGTCGGGGATGTAAGTGAAGCTTTCTTT
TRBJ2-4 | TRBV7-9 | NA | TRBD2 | CASSINSGGNKNIQYF | TGTGCCAGCAGCATCAACAGCGGGGGGAACAAAAACATTCAGTACTTC
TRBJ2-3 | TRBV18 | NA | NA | CASSPPSQFTDTQYF | TGTGCCAGCTCCCCGCCATCGCAGTTCACAGATACGCAGTATTTT